What follows describes a single T cell receptor (beta chain). The source of the sample is a study of patients and donors after allogeneic stem cell transplantation. Unmatched junction bases numbered 5, after V lost 3 bases and J lost 2 bases. This CDR3 comprises 14 residues. Germline lookup yields CDR1 DFQATT and CDR2 SNEGSKA (reference sequence). TCRdb redid the calling of the RT-PCR reads with MiXCR, one entry per CDR3 protein. The sample shows about a million distinct CDR3 sequences, over 15% of them seen only once. The chain recombines TRBV20-1 with TRBJ2-3; the match to TRBD2 covers 7 bases. Material: blood, either unsorted or a sorted T cell fraction (not recorded which). This receptor was identified in a human donor who was either an allogeneic HSCT recipient or a stem cell or donor lymphocyte infusion donor (not recorded which). It is not recorded whose cells these are; they may come from a transplant donor. CDR3 residues: CSASKRETTDTQYF. The CDR3, as DNA: TGCAGTGCTAGCAAGCGGGAAACCACAGATACGCAGTATTTT.